This note documents a single T cell receptor (beta chain) sequence. The data belong to a study of blood T cell repertoires in COVID-19. Turning to the study itself: Spain, Italy and the United States supplied samples that represented acute and convalescent COVID-19. Sample material is recorded as cDNA or gDNA derived from T cells, B-cell-depleted T cells, or PBMCs.

Sequencing used immunoSEQ multiplex PCR; TCRdb keeps in-frame clones, though not all of them. The sample carries hundreds of thousands of clones, almost 85% recorded once. The CDR3 is made up of 15 amino acids. CDR1 is MRHNA, CDR2 SNTAGT, per germline. The germline V and J ends were trimmed by 2 bases and 5 bases, with 16 bases remaining between them. Sequenced: peripheral blood. This receptor was obtained from a human donor in a cohort sampled during active COVID-19. The chain is built from TRBV6-4 and TRBJ2-7; TRBD1 is a possible D gene (5 bases). The CDR3 DNA reads as TGTGCCAGCAGTGACACTCCAGGGTTTCTTCACGAGCAGTACTTC. This encodes CASSDTPGFLHEQYF.